The present entry profiles one TCR beta chain with its context. What it binds is unknown. This entry is derived from a study of identical twins. Findings and caveats of the study: There was more out-of-frame TCR alpha sharing in monozygotic twins than models estimated.

In TCRdb, the 5' RACE reads were re-called with MiXCR into one record per CDR3 protein. The repertoire holds around 960,000 distinct CDR3 sequences, with roughly an eighth as singletons. From germline, CDR1 is LGHDT and CDR2 YNNKEL (reference sequence). Trimming pared 0 bases from V and 3 bases from J, leaving 8 bases between. This CDR3 contains 14 residues. These data were also reused for a study on yellow fever vaccine responses in identical twins.

The sequence came from a woman aged 18-30 years in good health. Sequenced sample: PBMCs. V usage is TRBV3-1 and J usage is TRBJ1-1; D ambiguous. The CDR3 nucleotides read TGTGCCAGCAGCCAAGAAGGTCGGTACACTGAAGCTTTCTTT. It yields the protein CASSQEGRYTEAFF.